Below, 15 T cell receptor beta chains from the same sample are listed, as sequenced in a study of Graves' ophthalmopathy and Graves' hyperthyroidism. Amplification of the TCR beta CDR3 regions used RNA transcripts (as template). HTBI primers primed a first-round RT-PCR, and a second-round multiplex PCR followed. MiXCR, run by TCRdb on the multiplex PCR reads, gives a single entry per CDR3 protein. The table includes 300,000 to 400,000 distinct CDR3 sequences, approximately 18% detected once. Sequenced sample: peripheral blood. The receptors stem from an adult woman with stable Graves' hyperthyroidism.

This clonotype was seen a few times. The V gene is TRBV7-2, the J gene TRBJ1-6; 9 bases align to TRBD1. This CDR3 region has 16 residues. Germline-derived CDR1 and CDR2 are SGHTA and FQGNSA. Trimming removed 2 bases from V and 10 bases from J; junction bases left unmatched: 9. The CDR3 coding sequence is TGTGCCAGCAGCTTAAAAACAGGGGGCGCAGGCTCACCCCTCCACTTT. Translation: CASSLKTGGAGSPLHF.

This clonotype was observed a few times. CDR3 sequence (DNA): TGTGCCAGCAGCGTAGAAAGAAGCGGGAGGGCCACCGGGGAGCTGTTTTTT. Amino acids: CASSVERSGRATGELFF. The gene calls are TRBV9 and TRBJ2-2, with 10 bases lining up with TRBD2. The CDR3 covers 17 residues. Germline trimming cut 0 bases from V and 4 bases from J; bases unmatched to any gene: 6. Germline V gene data show CDR1 as SGDLS and CDR2 as YYNGEE.

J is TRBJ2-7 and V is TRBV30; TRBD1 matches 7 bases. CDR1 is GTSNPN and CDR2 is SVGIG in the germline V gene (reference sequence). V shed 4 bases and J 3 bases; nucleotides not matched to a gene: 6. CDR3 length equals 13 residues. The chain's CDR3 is CAWTLRDSYEQYF. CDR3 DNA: TGTGCCTGGACGCTCCGGGACAGCTACGAGCAGTACTTC.

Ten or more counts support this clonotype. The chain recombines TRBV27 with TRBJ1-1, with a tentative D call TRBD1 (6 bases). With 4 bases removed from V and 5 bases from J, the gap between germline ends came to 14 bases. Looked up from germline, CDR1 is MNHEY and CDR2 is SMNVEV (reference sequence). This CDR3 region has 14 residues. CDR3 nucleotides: TGTGCCAGCAGTTACGCTCGGACAGTGACTGAAGCTTTCTTT. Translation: CASSYARTVTEAFF.

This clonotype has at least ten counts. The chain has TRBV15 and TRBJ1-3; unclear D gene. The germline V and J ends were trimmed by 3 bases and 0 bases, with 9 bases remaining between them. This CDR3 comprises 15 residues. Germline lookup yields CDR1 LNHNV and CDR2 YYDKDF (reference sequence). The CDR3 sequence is CATSRNTDSGNTIYF. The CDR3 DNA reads TGTGCCACCAGCAGGAACACGGACTCTGGAAACACCATATATTTT.

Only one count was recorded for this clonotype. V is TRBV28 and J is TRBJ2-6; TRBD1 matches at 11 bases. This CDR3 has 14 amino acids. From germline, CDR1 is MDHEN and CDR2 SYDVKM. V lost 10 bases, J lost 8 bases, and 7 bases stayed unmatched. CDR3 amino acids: CATTGTGGPNVLTF. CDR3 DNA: TGTGCCACCACAGGGACAGGGGGTCCCAACGTCCTGACTTTC.

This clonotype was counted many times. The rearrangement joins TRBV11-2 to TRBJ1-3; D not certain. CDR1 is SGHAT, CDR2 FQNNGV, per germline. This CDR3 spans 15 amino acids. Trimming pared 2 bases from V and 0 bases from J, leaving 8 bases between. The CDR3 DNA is TGTGCCAGCAGCTTAAGGGATGTCTCTGGAAACACCATATATTTT. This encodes CASSLRDVSGNTIYF.

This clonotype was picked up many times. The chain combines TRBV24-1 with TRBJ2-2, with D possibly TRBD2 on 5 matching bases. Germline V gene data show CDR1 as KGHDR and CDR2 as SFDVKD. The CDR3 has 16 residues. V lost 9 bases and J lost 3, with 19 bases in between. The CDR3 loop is CATPRLWRAYTGELFF. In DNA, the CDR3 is TGTGCCACCCCAAGGTTGTGGCGGGCCTACACCGGGGAGCTGTTTTTT.

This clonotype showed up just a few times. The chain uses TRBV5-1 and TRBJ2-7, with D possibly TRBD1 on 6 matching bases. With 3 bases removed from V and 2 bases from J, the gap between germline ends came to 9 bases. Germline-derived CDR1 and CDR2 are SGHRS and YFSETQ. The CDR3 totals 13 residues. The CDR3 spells CASSWDIAYEQYF. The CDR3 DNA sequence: TGCGCCAGCAGCTGGGACATTGCCTACGAGCAGTACTTC.

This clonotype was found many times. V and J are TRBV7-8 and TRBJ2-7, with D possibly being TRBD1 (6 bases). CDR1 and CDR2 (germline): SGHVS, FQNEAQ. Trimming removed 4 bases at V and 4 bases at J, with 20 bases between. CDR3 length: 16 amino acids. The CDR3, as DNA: TGTGCCAGCAGCTGGGGACATCTGGCCCAATTTTACGAGCAGTACTTC. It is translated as CASSWGHLAQFYEQYF.

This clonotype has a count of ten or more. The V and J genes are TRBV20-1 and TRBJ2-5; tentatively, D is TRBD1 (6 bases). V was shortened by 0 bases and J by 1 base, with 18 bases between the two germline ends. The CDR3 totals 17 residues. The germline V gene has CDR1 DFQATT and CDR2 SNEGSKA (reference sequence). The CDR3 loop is CSARDYLGTGSQETQYF. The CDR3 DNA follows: TGCAGTGCTAGAGATTACCTCGGCACAGGGAGCCAAGAGACCCAGTACTTC.

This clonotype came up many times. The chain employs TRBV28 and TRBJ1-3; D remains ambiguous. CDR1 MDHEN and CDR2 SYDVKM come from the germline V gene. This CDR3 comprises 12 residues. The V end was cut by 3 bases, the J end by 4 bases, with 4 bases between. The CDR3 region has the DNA TGTGCCAGCAGTTTGTACGGAAACACCATATATTTT. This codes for CASSLYGNTIYF.

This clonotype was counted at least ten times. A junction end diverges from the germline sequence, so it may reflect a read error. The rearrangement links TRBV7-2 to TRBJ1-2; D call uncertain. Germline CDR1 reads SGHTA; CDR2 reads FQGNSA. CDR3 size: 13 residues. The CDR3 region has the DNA TGTGCCAGCAGCCCCCGGCCTAACTATGGCCACACCTTC. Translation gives CASSPRPNYGHTF.

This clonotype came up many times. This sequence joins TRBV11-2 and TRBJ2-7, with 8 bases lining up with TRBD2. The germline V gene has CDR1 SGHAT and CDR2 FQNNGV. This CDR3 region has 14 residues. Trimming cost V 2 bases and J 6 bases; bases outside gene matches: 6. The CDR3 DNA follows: TGTGCCAGCAGCTTAACCCAGAGCGGGAGCGAGCAGTACTTC. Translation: CASSLTQSGSEQYF.

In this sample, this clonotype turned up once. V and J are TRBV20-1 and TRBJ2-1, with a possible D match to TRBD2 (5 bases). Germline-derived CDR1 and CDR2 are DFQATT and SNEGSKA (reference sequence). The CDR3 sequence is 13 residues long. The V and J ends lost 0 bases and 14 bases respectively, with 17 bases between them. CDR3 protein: CSARDGSYNGKFF. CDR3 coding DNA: TGCAGTGCTAGAGATGGGAGCTACAATGGGAAGTTCTTC.